These 28 T cell receptor beta chains were sequenced from one sample in a study of blood T cell repertoires in COVID-19. Some clones are missing from TCRdb's copy, which holds only in-frame ones; the method was immunoSEQ multiplex PCR. The table records some 46,000 clones, under 85% of them present only once. Sequenced: peripheral blood. The receptors here all came from a man aged 60 to 69 with active COVID-19.

V gene TRBV5-4 combines with J gene TRBJ2-5, with D possibly matching TRBD2 (6 bases). The CDR3 has 13 amino acids. The germline V and J ends were trimmed by 2 bases and 3 bases, with 8 bases remaining between them. Germline-derived CDR1 and CDR2 are SGHNT and YYREEE (reference sequence). The CDR3 region is CASSFGGKETQYF. As DNA, the CDR3 is TGTGCCAGCAGCTTCGGCGGGAAAGAGACCCAGTACTTC. Together with reference TRBV5-4 and TRBJ2-5, the CDR3 gives the full variable domain: ETGVTQSPTHLIKTRGQQVTLRCSSQSGHNTVSWYQQALGQGPQFIFQYYREEENGRGNFPPRFSGLQFPNYSSELNVNALELDDSALYLCASSFGGKETQYFGPGTRLLVL.

This clone occurred a few times. This CDR3 is CASSLDRLAGSGEQFF. The CDR3 DNA follows: TGTGCCAGCTCGCTCGATAGACTAGCGGGATCCGGTGAGCAGTTCTTC. This chain joins TRBV18 and TRBJ2-1, with TRBD2 matching 11 bases. The CDR3 is 16 residues long. The germline V gene encodes CDR1 KGHSH and CDR2 LQKENI. With V trimmed by 6 bases and J by 9 bases, 13 bases remained unmatched.

The chain is built from TRBV5-8 and TRBJ2-5; no clear D gene. The V end lost 1 base, the J end lost 4 bases, and 14 bases lay between the germline ends. The CDR3 is made up of 15 amino acids. The germline V gene encodes CDR1 SGHTS and CDR2 YDEGEE. The CDR3, as DNA: TGTGCCAGCAGCTTGTTGTCTAACGTTCGAGAGACCCAGTACTTC. This encodes CASSLLSNVRETQYF.

This rearrangement joins TRBV6-5 to TRBJ2-7; 8 bases agree with TRBD1. The CDR3 length is 15 residues. CDR1 MNHEY and CDR2 SVGAGI come from the germline V gene. J gave up 2 bases and V 6 bases, and 9 bases lay outside the gene matches. The CDR3 DNA is TGTGCCAGCAGCGCCGGACAGGGAAGGACCTACGAGCAGTACTTC. Protein: CASSAGQGRTYEQYF.

The table lists this clone with a few counts. J is TRBJ2-4 and V is TRBV7-2; 8 bases are a match to TRBD2. Trimming took 0 bases from V and 8 from J; bases not matched to a gene: 6. Germline V gene lookup returns CDR1 SGHTA and CDR2 FQGNSA. The CDR3 contains 15 residues. Here the CDR3 reads CASSLARGARDIQYF. The DNA for the CDR3 is TGTGCCAGCAGCTTAGCGCGGGGGGCGCGAGACATTCAGTACTTC.

J is TRBJ2-7 and V is TRBV19, with D maybe TRBD1 (6 bases). This CDR3 has 15 amino acids. V shed 1 base and J shed 4 bases, with 14 bases lying between them. The germline CDR1 and CDR2 sequences are LNHDA and SQIVND (reference sequence). The CDR3 loop is CASSIGHRVRYEQYF. The CDR3 DNA reads TGTGCCAGTAGTATAGGTCACAGGGTGAGGTACGAGCAGTACTTC. Drawing the rest from reference TRBV19 and TRBJ2-7, the complete variable domain is DGGITQSPKYLFRKEGQNVTLSCEQNLNHDAMYWYRQDPGQGLRLIYYSQIVNDFQKGDIAEGYSVSREKKESFPLTVTSAQKNPTAFYLCASSIGHRVRYEQYFGPGTRLTVT.

The chain combines TRBV7-9 with TRBJ2-6; D remains unclear. The V end lost 2 bases, the J end lost 3 bases, and 11 bases lay between the germline ends. The CDR3 has 16 residues. Germline CDR1 reads SEHNR; CDR2 reads FQNEAQ (reference sequence). CDR3 sequence: CASSLIPLNGANVLTF. The CDR3 nucleotides are TGTGCCAGCAGCTTAATCCCACTCAATGGGGCCAACGTCCTGACTTTC.

CDR3 nucleotide sequence: TGTGCCAGCAGCCAAGATGGCAGGGGGCGCACAGATACGCAGTATTTT. It yields the protein CASSQDGRGRTDTQYF. The gene calls are TRBV3-1 (or the pseudogene TRBV3-2) and TRBJ2-3, with TRBD1 identical over 8 bases. Per the germline V gene, CDR1 is LGHDT and CDR2 is YNNKEL (reference sequence). V lost 0 bases, J lost 1 base, and 3 bases stayed unmatched. The CDR3 totals 16 residues.

In this sample, this clone is medium-sized (0.01 to 0.1%). The V call is TRBV25-1, the J call TRBJ2-1; the match to TRBD2 covers 12 bases. The CDR3 extends over 13 amino acids. CDR1 and CDR2 from the germline V gene are MGHDK and SYGVNS. V gave up 5 bases and J gave up 9 bases; unmatched junction bases: 2. CDR3 bases: TGTGCCAGCAGTCTAGCGGGGGGGCGTGAGCAGTTCTTC. It codes for CASSLAGGREQFF.

V is TRBV2 and J is TRBJ2-7; D is perhaps TRBD2 (5 bases). This CDR3 contains 12 residues. Between the trimmed V and J ends, which lost 8 bases and 6 bases, there was a span of 14 bases. From germline, CDR1 is SNHLY and CDR2 FYNNEI. DNA of the CDR3: TGTGCCAGCTCTCTAGCTGGGCTCGAGCAGTACTTC. The encoded protein is CASSLAGLEQYF. Based on the CDR3 plus reference TRBV2 and TRBJ2-7, the full variable domain is EPEVTQTPSHQVTQMGQEVILRCVPISNHLYFYWYRQILGQKVEFLVSFYNNEISEKSEIFDDQFSVERPDGSNFTLKIRSTKLEDSAMYFCASSLAGLEQYFGPGTRLTVT.

The chain links TRBV10-3 to TRBJ1-1; 12 nucleotides match TRBD1. J lost 2 bases, V lost 3 bases, and 7 bases had no gene match. This CDR3 contains 17 residues. CDR1 and CDR2 (germline): ENHRY, SYGVKD. The CDR3 here is CAISEYGGQGANTEAFF. CDR3 DNA sequence: TGTGCCATCAGTGAATACGGGGGACAGGGGGCCAACACTGAAGCTTTCTTT.

The rearrangement links TRBV13 to TRBJ2-1; the D gene is possibly TRBD2 (6 bases). Trimming took 0 bases from V and 10 from J, leaving 16 bases between them. The CDR3 runs to 15 residues. The germline CDR1 and CDR2 sequences are PRHDT and FYEKMQ (reference sequence). The CDR3 nucleotides are TGTGCCAGCAGCTTAGGCGGGGGATCAGTAAAAGAGCAGTTCTTC. This codes for CASSLGGGSVKEQFF. Full variable domain (outside the CDR3, taken from reference TRBV13 and TRBJ2-1): AAGVIQSPRHLIKEKRETATLKCYPIPRHDTVYWYQQGPGQDPQFLISFYEKMQSDKGSIPDRFSAQQFSDYHSELNMSSLELGDSALYFCASSLGGGSVKEQFFGPGTRLTVL.

The CDR3 is CASSETGTSGFPEEQYF. Written as DNA, the CDR3 is TGTGCCAGCAGTGAAACGGGGACTAGCGGGTTTCCCGAAGAGCAGTACTTC. The chain is built from TRBV2 and TRBJ2-7; 12 bases line up with TRBD2. The CDR3 consists of 17 residues. Trimming cost V 2 bases and J 7 bases; bases outside gene matches: 12. Germline CDR1 and CDR2: SNHLY and FYNNEI.

This sequence joins TRBV5-6 and TRBJ1-2; 8 bases line up with TRBD1. Germline lookup yields CDR1 SGHDT and CDR2 YYEEEE. With 4 bases clipped from V and 6 bases from J, the junction kept 11 bases outside the gene matches. The CDR3 consists of 15 residues. The CDR3 region has the DNA TGTGCCAGCAGCCTCCCGACAGGGGTGGGGCATGGCTACACCTTC. Protein sequence: CASSLPTGVGHGYTF. The variable domain in full, completed from reference TRBV5-6 and TRBJ1-2, reads DAGVTQSPTHLIKTRGQQVTLRCSPKSGHDTVSWYQQALGQGPQFIFQYYEEEERQRGNFPDRFSGHQFPNYSSELNVNALLLGDSALYLCASSLPTGVGHGYTFGSGTRLTVV.

The chain employs TRBV6-2 or TRBV6-3 and TRBJ2-3; D perhaps matches TRBD1 (5 bases). The ends were cut back, 5 bases at V and 5 bases at J, with 11 bases in the middle. The germline V gene encodes CDR1 MNHEY and CDR2 SVGEGT. The CDR3 extends over 13 amino acids. The CDR3, as DNA: TGTGCCAGCAGTAGCAGGGAAATAGATACGCAGTATTTT. Residues: CASSSREIDTQYF.

The chain is built from TRBV4-3 and TRBJ2-2; a weak D match, TRBD1 (5 bases). Per germline, CDR1 LGHNA and CDR2 YSLEER. The CDR3 loop spans 16 amino acids. Trimming cost V 4 bases and J 4 bases, with 16 bases left between them. CDR3 coding DNA: TGCGCCAGCAGCCCGGGCAGGGTATTGGGCACCGGGGAGCTGTTTTTT. Protein product: CASSPGRVLGTGELFF.

CDR3 DNA: TGTGCCAGCAGCTTAGTCAAGGACTACGCGAACACCGGGGAGCTGTTTTTT. Translating gives CASSLVKDYANTGELFF. The chain is built from TRBV7-8 and TRBJ2-2; D may be TRBD2 (6 bases). Trimming left V 1 base short and J 0 bases short, with 12 bases between. Germline CDR1 and CDR2: SGHVS and FQNEAQ. The CDR3 runs 17 residues.

The V call is TRBV6-2 or TRBV6-3, the J call TRBJ2-5; D gene uncertain. Per germline, CDR1 MNHEY and CDR2 SVGEGT. V was cut by 5 bases and J by 1 base, with 17 bases left in between. CDR3 length equals 16 residues. The CDR3 region is CASSRLFDIPQETQYF. The CDR3 bases are TGTGCCAGCAGTCGCCTCTTCGACATCCCCCAAGAGACCCAGTACTTC.

This clone was recorded a few times. This chain uses TRBV5-1 with TRBJ2-2, with 11 bases lining up with TRBD1. Germline CDR1 and CDR2: SGHRS and YFSETQ. This CDR3 region has 16 residues. With V trimmed by 4 bases and J by 6 bases, 8 bases remained unmatched. CDR3 loop: CASSRGQGAQAGELFF. CDR3 in DNA: TGCGCCAGCAGCCGTGGACAGGGGGCGCAGGCCGGGGAGCTGTTTTTT.

A few counts support this clone. The rearrangement joins TRBV6-2 or TRBV6-3 to TRBJ2-2, with D maybe TRBD2 (5 bases). CDR3 length: 19 amino acids. CDR1 MNHEY and CDR2 SVGEGT come from the germline V gene. Trimming left V 0 bases short and J 5 bases short, with 22 bases between. Written as DNA, the CDR3 is TGTGCCAGCAGTTACTCATGGCGGTATGGGGAGTCCAAGACCGGGGAGCTGTTTTTT. The encoded protein is CASSYSWRYGESKTGELFF.

The rearrangement joins TRBV7-2 to TRBJ1-2; D is unresolved. With 1 base removed from V and 0 bases from J, the gap between germline ends came to 6 bases. Germline V lookup: CDR1 SGHTA, CDR2 FQGNSA. This CDR3 region has 14 residues. The CDR3 DNA reads TGTGCCAGCAGCTTAGAGCGGACTAACTATGGCTACACCTTC. It specifies CASSLERTNYGYTF.

Comments on this clone: Other DNA sequences of this sample code for an identical CDR3. The chain combines TRBV12-3 or TRBV12-4 with TRBJ1-2, with D maybe TRBD1 (6 bases). V gave up 6 bases and J gave up 0 bases, with 8 bases separating them. The CDR3 is 13 amino acids. Here the CDR3 reads CASSRQANYGYTF. CDR3 DNA sequence: TGTGCCAGCAGCCGACAGGCTAACTATGGCTACACCTTC.

The chain combines TRBV27 with TRBJ1-2, with D perhaps TRBD1 (6 bases). This CDR3 has 15 amino acids. V lost 8 bases, J lost 0 bases, and 16 bases lay in between. Germline V gives CDR1 MNHEY, CDR2 SMNVEV (reference sequence). The CDR3 here is CASGERGTTNYGYTF. CDR3 coding DNA: TGTGCCAGCGGGGAAAGGGGGACAACTAACTATGGCTACACCTTC.

The V and J genes are TRBV5-1 and TRBJ2-3, with 8 nucleotides matching TRBD1. There are 13 residues in the CDR3. The V and J ends lost 8 bases and 2 bases, in that order; junction bases with no gene match: 4. The germline V gene encodes CDR1 SGHRS and CDR2 YFSETQ. CDR3: CASGQGHTDTQYF. CDR3 DNA: TGCGCCAGTGGACAGGGACACACAGATACGCAGTATTTT.

This sequence joins TRBV4-3 and TRBJ2-3; 10 bases match TRBD2. Germline assignment: CDR1 LGHNA and CDR2 YSLEER. This CDR3 has 18 amino acids. V dropped 0 bases and J dropped 1; count of bases not matched to a gene: 7. DNA for the CDR3: TGCGCCAGCAGCCAAGATTTAACTAGCGGGGATCGCACAGATACGCAGTATTTT. Translation: CASSQDLTSGDRTDTQYF.

V and J are TRBV14 and TRBJ2-7; a possible D gene is TRBD1 (6 bases). V was shortened by 2 bases and J by 8 bases, with 13 bases between the two germline ends. The CDR3 length is 13 residues. Germline lookup yields CDR1 SGHDN and CDR2 FVKESK. The DNA for the CDR3 is TGTGCCAGCAGCCAAATGGTGGGGGCGAAGCAGTACTTC. This gives the protein CASSQMVGAKQYF.

This clone appeared a single time. V gene TRBV18 combines with J gene TRBJ2-6, with a weak D call TRBD1 (5 bases). This CDR3 spans 17 amino acids. Germline-derived CDR1 and CDR2 are KGHSH and LQKENI. V shed 6 bases and J shed 0 bases, with 15 bases lying between them. The CDR3 reads CASSLLGEASGANVLTF. CDR3 sequence (DNA): TGTGCCAGCTCCCTGTTAGGGGAAGCCTCTGGGGCCAACGTCCTGACTTTC.

This clone has just a few counts. The J gene is TRBJ2-7, the V gene TRBV7-8; D gene unclear. CDR1 and CDR2 from the germline V gene are SGHVS and FQNEAQ. CDR3 length: 14 residues. Deletions cut 2 bases from V and 7 bases from J, with 15 bases between. CDR3 sequence reads: CASSLPYLFGEQYF. CDR3 nucleotides: TGTGCCAGCAGCTTACCCTACCTGTTCGGGGAGCAGTACTTC.